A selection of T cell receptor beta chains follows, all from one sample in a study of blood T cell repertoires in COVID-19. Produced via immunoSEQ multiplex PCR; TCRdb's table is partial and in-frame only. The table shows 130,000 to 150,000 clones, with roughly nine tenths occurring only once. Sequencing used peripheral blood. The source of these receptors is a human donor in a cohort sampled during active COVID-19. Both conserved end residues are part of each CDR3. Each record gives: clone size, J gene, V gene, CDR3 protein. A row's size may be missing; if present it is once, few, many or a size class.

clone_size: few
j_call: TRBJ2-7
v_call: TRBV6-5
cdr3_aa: CASSPRDGEGNEQYF

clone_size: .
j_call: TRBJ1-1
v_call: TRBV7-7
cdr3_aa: CASSPQGAMNTEAFF

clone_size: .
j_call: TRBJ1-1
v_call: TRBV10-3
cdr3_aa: CAISETGDTEAFF

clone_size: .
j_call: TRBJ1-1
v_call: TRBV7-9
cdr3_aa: CASSSTRADQNTEAFF

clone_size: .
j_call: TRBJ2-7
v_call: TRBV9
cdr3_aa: CASSGLPGQGAGEQYF

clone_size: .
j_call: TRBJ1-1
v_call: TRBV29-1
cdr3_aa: CSVLQGAGTEAFF

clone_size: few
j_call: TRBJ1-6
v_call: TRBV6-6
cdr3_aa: CASRPQGTSYNSPLHF

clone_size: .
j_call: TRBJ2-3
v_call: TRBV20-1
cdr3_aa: CSASSGVDTQYF

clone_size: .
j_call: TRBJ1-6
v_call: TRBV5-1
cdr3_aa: CASSLAPRGSGSPLHF

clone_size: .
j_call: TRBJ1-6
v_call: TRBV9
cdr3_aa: CASSPRTGMDSPLHF

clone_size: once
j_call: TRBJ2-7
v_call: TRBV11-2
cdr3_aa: CASSLEAGSYEQYF

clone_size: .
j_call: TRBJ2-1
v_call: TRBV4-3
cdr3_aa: CASSPLAGGPNEQFF

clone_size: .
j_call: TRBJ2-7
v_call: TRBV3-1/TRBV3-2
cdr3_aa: CASSQDLAGESYLGEQYF

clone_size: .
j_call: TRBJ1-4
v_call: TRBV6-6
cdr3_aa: CASSYTTTGAEKLFF

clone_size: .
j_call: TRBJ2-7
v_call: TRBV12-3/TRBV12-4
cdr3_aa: CASSSDSYEQYF

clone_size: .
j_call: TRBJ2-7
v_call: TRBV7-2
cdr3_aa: CASSLGQRPFYEQYF

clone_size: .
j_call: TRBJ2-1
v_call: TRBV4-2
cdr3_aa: CASSPRRGGGNYNEQFF

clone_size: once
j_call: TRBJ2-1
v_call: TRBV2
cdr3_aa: CASRTFTGELREQFF

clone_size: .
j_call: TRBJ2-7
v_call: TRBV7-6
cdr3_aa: CASTRLAGPLAVHEQYF

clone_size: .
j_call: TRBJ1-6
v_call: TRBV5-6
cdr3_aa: CASSVGRSNSPLHF

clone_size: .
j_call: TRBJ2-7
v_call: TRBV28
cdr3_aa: CASSLPGTGASYEQYF

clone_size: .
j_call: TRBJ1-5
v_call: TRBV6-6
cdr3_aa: CASSYSGPREPQHF

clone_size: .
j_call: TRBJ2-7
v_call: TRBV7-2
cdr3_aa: CASSLARTGPSYEQYF

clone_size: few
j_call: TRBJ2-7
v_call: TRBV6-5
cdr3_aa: CASSFRQGAFNEQYF

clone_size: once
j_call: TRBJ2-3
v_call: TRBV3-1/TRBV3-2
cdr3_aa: CASSQGLAGGTDTQYF

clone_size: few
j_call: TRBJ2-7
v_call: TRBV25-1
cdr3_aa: CASSAGKGEQYF

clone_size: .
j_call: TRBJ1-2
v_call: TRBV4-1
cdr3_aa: CASSRRERDLGYTF

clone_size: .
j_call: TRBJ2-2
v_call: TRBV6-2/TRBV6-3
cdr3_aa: CASSGQGIGELFF

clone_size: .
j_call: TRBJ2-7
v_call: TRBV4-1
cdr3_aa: CASSQESGVFYEQYF

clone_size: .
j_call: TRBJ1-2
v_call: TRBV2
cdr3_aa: CASSELRRGIEANYGYTF

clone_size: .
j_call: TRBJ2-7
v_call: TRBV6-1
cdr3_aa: CASSDLMSVHEQYF

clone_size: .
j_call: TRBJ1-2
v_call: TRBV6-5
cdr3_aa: CASSYSGRGGYTF

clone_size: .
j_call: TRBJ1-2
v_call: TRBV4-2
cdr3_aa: CASSQETDRDSNYGYTF

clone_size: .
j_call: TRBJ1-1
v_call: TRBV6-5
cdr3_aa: CASRGWEVRNTEAFF

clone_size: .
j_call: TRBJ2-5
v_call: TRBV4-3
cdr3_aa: CASSDRDRGKETQYF

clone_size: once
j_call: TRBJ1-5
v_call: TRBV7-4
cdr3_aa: CASSPRDTSNQPQHF

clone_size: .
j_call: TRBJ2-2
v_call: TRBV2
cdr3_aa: CAIPWGQLGTGELFF

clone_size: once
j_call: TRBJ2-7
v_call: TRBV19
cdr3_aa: CASRGGTPGEEQYF

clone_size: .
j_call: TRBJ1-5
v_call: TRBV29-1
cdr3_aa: CSVIQGRNQPQHF

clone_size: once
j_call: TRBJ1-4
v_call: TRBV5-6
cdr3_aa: CASSLRATNEKLFF

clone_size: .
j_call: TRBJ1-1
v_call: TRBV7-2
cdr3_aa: CASSLAGQGTEAFF

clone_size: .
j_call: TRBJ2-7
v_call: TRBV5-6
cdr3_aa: CASSSPGTGGSIVENEQYF

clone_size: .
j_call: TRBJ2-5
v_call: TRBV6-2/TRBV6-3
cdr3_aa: CASSYGRGPETQYF

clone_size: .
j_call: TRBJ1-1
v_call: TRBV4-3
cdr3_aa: CASSLTPSLGQGAGEAFF

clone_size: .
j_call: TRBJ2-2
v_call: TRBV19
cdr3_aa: CASSIRHLGAGELFF

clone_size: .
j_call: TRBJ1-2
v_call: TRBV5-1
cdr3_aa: CASSWDRDRGTYGYTF

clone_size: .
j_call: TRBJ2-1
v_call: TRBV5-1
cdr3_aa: CASSLEWGGGYNEQFF

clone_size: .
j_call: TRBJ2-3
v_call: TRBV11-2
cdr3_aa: CASSLLVNTDTQYF

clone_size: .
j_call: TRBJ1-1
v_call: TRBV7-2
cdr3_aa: CASSWQGADTEAFF

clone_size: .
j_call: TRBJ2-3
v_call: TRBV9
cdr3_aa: CASSYSGGASPMQYF

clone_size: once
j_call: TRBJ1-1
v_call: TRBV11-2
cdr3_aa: CASSLVLPGAVFLNTEAFF

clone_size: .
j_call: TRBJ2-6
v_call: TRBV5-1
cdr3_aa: CASSLELSTGANVLTF